Each of the 17 T cell receptor beta chains below was sequenced from the same sample in a study of cytomegalovirus exposure and HLA in healthy donors. The PCR ran on 60 Vbeta and 13 Jbeta primers. The method was immunoSEQ multiplex PCR; TCRdb's version includes in-frame clones alone and lacks a portion of them. This table holds 150,000 to 200,000 clones, 60% to 80% found once. Sequenced input: PBMCs. These receptors were collected from a man between 45 and 60 years old in good health and CMV-seropositive.

This clone has more than one count but fewer than ten. The chain recombines TRBV4-3 with TRBJ1-6; TRBD1 matches at 7 bases. Germline assignment: CDR1 LGHNA and CDR2 YSLEER. The CDR3 runs 15 residues. Trimming at V came to 1 base and at J to 10 bases, leaving 7 bases not matched to a gene. The CDR3 here is CASSQGQGQVSPLHF. The CDR3 nucleotides read TGCGCCAGCAGCCAAGGACAGGGACAAGTCTCACCCCTCCACTTT.

The V and J genes are TRBV7-9 and TRBJ1-1, with D hard to call. Germline V gives CDR1 SEHNR, CDR2 FQNEAQ (reference sequence). Between the trimmed V and J ends, which lost 2 bases and 6 bases, there was a span of 7 bases. CDR3 length: 12 residues. As DNA, the CDR3 is TGTGCCAGCAGCTTAATCACAGCTGAAGCTTTCTTT. Translated, it gives CASSLITAEAFF.

The chain recombines TRBV4-3 with TRBJ2-1; weak D call: TRBD2 (5 bases). CDR1 and CDR2 (germline): LGHNA, YSLEER. Trimming took 0 bases from V and 4 from J, leaving 13 bases between them. The CDR3 consists of 16 residues. The CDR3 nucleotides are TGCGCCAGCAGCCAAGAGGCTAGCCCGAGGTACAATGAGCAGTTCTTC. Its translation is CASSQEASPRYNEQFF.

J is TRBJ2-7 and V is TRBV9, with 7 positions matching TRBD1. This CDR3 is built from 14 residues. Germline CDR1 and CDR2: SGDLS and YYNGEE. V shed 2 bases and J 0 bases; nucleotides not matched to a gene: 2. The CDR3 nucleotides are TGTGCCAGCAGCGTCGGGACAGCCTCCTACGAGCAGTACTTC. Its protein is CASSVGTASYEQYF.

The chain recombines TRBV5-4 with TRBJ2-1; 8 positions match TRBD1. CDR3 length: 14 amino acids. Trimming took 0 bases from V and 7 from J; bases not matched to a gene: 3. Germline CDR1 SGHNT, CDR2 YYREEE (reference sequence). CDR3 region: CASSLVDRANEQFF. In nucleotides, the CDR3 is TGTGCCAGCAGCTTGGTGGACAGGGCAAATGAGCAGTTCTTC.

V and J are TRBV28 and TRBJ2-7, with D perhaps TRBD1 (6 bases). From germline, CDR1 is MDHEN and CDR2 SYDVKM. Trimming left V 5 bases short and J 3 bases short, with 23 bases between. The CDR3 has 17 amino acids. CDR3 DNA: TGTGCCAGCAGTCCTTCGACAGGAACAAAAACGAGCTACGAGCAGTACTTC. As protein: CASSPSTGTKTSYEQYF.

In its sample, this clone was seen a few times. At one boundary the junction diverges from the germline segment, which might be a read error. The rearrangement links TRBV7-8 to TRBJ2-3; no firm D call. CDR1 is SGHVS, CDR2 FQNEAQ, per germline. The CDR3 has 12 residues. The CDR3 sequence is CASSLGLDAQYF. The DNA for the CDR3 is TGTGCCAGCAGCTTAGGGTTAGATGCGCAGTATTTT.

About this clone: The same CDR3 also results from other DNA sequences found in this sample. V usage is TRBV18 and J usage is TRBJ2-7; maybe TRBD2 (6 bases). The CDR3 is 13 amino acids. Germline V gene sequence: CDR1 KGHSH, CDR2 LQKENI. V lost 6 bases to trimming and J lost 2 bases, with 11 bases between them. The CDR3 region has the DNA TGTGCCAGCTCCCCCCCGGGGGCCTACGAGCAGTACTTC. Protein product: CASSPPGAYEQYF. Based on the CDR3 plus reference TRBV18 and TRBJ2-7, the full variable domain is NAGVMQNPRHLVRRRGQEARLRCSPMKGHSHVYWYRQLPEEGLKFMVYLQKENIIDESGMPKERFSAEFPKEGPSILRIQQVVRGDSAAYFCASSPPGAYEQYFGPGTRLTVT.

This sequence joins TRBV19 and TRBJ1-1, with D tentatively TRBD1 (6 bases). The CDR3 covers 17 residues. The V gene lost 0 bases and the J gene lost 1 base, with 15 bases spanning the gap. Germline V lookup: CDR1 LNHDA, CDR2 SQIVND (reference sequence). CDR3 sequence (DNA): TGTGCCAGTAGTATAGATAGTACAGGGAGACAGAACACTGAAGCTTTCTTT. Its protein is CASSIDSTGRQNTEAFF.

The chain has TRBV11-2 and TRBJ2-7; D may be TRBD1 (5 bases). The CDR3 totals 13 residues. The V end was cut by 3 bases, the J end by 3 bases, with 9 bases between. Per germline, CDR1 SGHAT and CDR2 FQNNGV. The CDR3 protein is CASSFSTDYEQYF. The CDR3 DNA reads as TGTGCCAGCAGCTTTTCGACAGACTACGAGCAGTACTTC.

The chain carries TRBV7-9 and TRBJ1-1; 10 bases match TRBD1. Per germline, CDR1 SEHNR and CDR2 FQNEAQ (reference sequence). The CDR3 sequence is 15 residues long. The V gene end was trimmed by 5 bases and the J gene end by 3 bases; junction bases not matched to a gene: 6. The CDR3 sequence is CASSPRTGGYTEAFF. The CDR3 nucleotides read TGTGCCAGCAGCCCCAGGACAGGGGGATACACTGAAGCTTTCTTT.

This clone has a handful of counts. The chain has TRBV19 and TRBJ1-2; the match to TRBD1 covers 7 bases. Germline CDR1 and CDR2: LNHDA and SQIVND (reference sequence). CDR3 length: 14 residues. V shed 5 bases, J shed 7 bases, and the junction held 10 bases outside the gene matches. The CDR3 bases are TGTGCCAGTAGTCCACCATACAGGGGTGGTGGCTACACCTTC. Protein sequence: CASSPPYRGGGYTF. The variable domain in full, completed from reference TRBV19 and TRBJ1-2, reads DGGITQSPKYLFRKEGQNVTLSCEQNLNHDAMYWYRQDPGQGLRLIYYSQIVNDFQKGDIAEGYSVSREKKESFPLTVTSAQKNPTAFYLCASSPPYRGGGYTFGSGTRLTVV.

This chain links TRBV10-3 with TRBJ2-1; weak D call: TRBD1 (6 bases). Germline loops: CDR1 ENHRY, CDR2 SYGVKD. This CDR3 comprises 16 residues. Between the trimmed V and J ends, which lost 3 bases and 0 bases, there was a span of 12 bases. This chain's CDR3 is CAISERGTSSYNEQFF. In DNA form, the CDR3 reads TGTGCCATCAGTGAACGAGGGACAAGCTCCTACAATGAGCAGTTCTTC.

The CDR3, as DNA: TGTGCCAGCAGTAGCCTGGAGGGGGCGAGAAACACCATATATTTT. Protein product: CASSSLEGARNTIYF. The chain combines TRBV28 with TRBJ1-3; 7 bases are shared with TRBD1. Trimming cost V 5 bases and J 5 bases; bases outside gene matches: 9. Germline CDR1 MDHEN, CDR2 SYDVKM. CDR3 length: 15 residues. Together with reference TRBV28 and TRBJ1-3, the CDR3 gives the full variable domain: DVKVTQSSRYLVKRTGEKVFLECVQDMDHENMFWYRQDPGLGLRLIYFSYDVKMKEKGDIPEGYSVSREKKERFSLILESASTNQTSMYLCASSSLEGARNTIYFGEGSWLTVV.

This clone appeared a single time. The V call is TRBV28, the J call TRBJ1-2; TRBD1 agrees at 10 bases. V trimming: 4 bases; J trimming: 8 bases; junction bases outside the gene matches: 4. Per the germline V gene, CDR1 is MDHEN and CDR2 is SYDVKM. The CDR3 covers 13 residues. The CDR3 region has the DNA TGTGCCAGCAGTTCGACAGGGGGCGGCGGCTACACCTTC. This gives the protein CASSSTGGGGYTF.

About this clone itself: Its ends do not fully match the called genes, so a read error is possible. The chain joins TRBV7-7 to TRBJ2-2, with a possible D match to TRBD2 (8 bases). The CDR3 sequence is 19 residues long. Germline V CDR1 and CDR2: SSHAT, FNYEAQ (reference sequence). CDR3 amino acids: CASSLVPSGGTANTGELFF. DNA of the CDR3: TGTGCTAGCAGCTTAGTTCCGTCGGGGGGGACAGCGAACACCGGGGAGCTGTTTTTT.

The chain carries TRBV30 and TRBJ2-2, with a possible D match to TRBD1 (6 bases). The CDR3 loop spans 14 amino acids. V lost 3 bases and J lost 1, with 9 bases in between. CDR1 and CDR2 (germline): GTSNPN, SVGIG (reference sequence). The CDR3 nucleotides are TGTGCCTGGAGAGACAGGAGGAACACCGGGGAGCTGTTTTTT. The encoded protein is CAWRDRRNTGELFF.